One and the same sample provided the 31 T cell receptor beta chains below, sequenced in a study of cytomegalovirus exposure and HLA in healthy donors. The PCR ran on 60 Vbeta and 13 Jbeta primers. Assay used: immunoSEQ multiplex PCR; TCRdb lists only in-frame clones, some missing. The repertoire holds about 110,000 clones, with under 80% as singletons. The sequencing input was PBMCs. Every receptor here comes from a man in his sixties in good health and CMV-seronegative.

The J gene is TRBJ2-2, the V gene TRBV19; D might be TRBD2 (5 bases). CDR1 is LNHDA, CDR2 SQIVND, per germline (reference sequence). This CDR3 is built from 14 residues. V lost 4 bases to trimming and J lost 1 base, with 7 bases between them. DNA for the CDR3: TGTGCCAGTAGTAGGGGAGTGAACACCGGGGAGCTGTTTTTT. Its protein product is CASSRGVNTGELFF.

The chain is built from TRBV19 and TRBJ2-1; 12 bases map to TRBD2. Per germline, CDR1 LNHDA and CDR2 SQIVND (reference sequence). Losses at the gene ends were 7 bases for V and 9 bases for J; bases not matched to a gene: 13. There are 16 residues in the CDR3. This CDR3 is CASTYQLAGGFAEQFF. In DNA form, the CDR3 reads TGTGCCAGTACCTACCAACTAGCGGGGGGTTTCGCTGAGCAGTTCTTC. Looking up the rest from reference TRBV19 and TRBJ2-1 gives the full variable domain: DGGITQSPKYLFRKEGQNVTLSCEQNLNHDAMYWYRQDPGQGLRLIYYSQIVNDFQKGDIAEGYSVSREKKESFPLTVTSAQKNPTAFYLCASTYQLAGGFAEQFFGPGTRLTVL.

The V call is TRBV2, the J call TRBJ1-2; D not certain. Germline V lookup: CDR1 SNHLY, CDR2 FYNNEI. The V end lost 6 bases, the J end lost 0 bases, and 11 bases lay between the germline ends. This CDR3 has 14 amino acids. CDR3 amino acids: CASSDNFSNYGYTF. In nucleotides, the CDR3 is TGTGCCAGCAGCGACAACTTTTCTAACTATGGCTACACCTTC. Filled out from reference TRBV2 and TRBJ1-2, the complete variable domain reads EPEVTQTPSHQVTQMGQEVILRCVPISNHLYFYWYRQILGQKVEFLVSFYNNEISEKSEIFDDQFSVERPDGSNFTLKIRSTKLEDSAMYFCASSDNFSNYGYTFGSGTRLTVV.

The genes are TRBV5-1 and TRBJ2-5, with 9 bases lining up with TRBD1. Per the germline V gene, CDR1 is SGHRS and CDR2 is YFSETQ. V trimming: 7 bases; J trimming: 5 bases; junction bases outside the gene matches: 3. This CDR3 comprises 12 residues. The DNA for the CDR3 is TGCGCCAGCCGGACAGGGGACGAGACCCAGTACTTC. Translated: CASRTGDETQYF. Full variable domain (remainder filled in from reference TRBV5-1 and TRBJ2-5): KAGVTQTPRYLIKTRGQQVTLSCSPISGHRSVSWYQQTPGQGLQFLFEYFSETQRNKGNFPGRFSGRQFSNSRSEMNVSTLELGDSALYLCASRTGDETQYFGPGTRLLVL.

The rearrangement joins TRBV7-2 to TRBJ2-3; TRBD2 might be the D (6 bases). CDR1 is SGHTA, CDR2 FQGNSA, per germline. The V end lost 1 base, the J end lost 5 bases, and 16 bases lay between the germline ends. The CDR3 has 16 residues. The CDR3 loop is CASSLVLAGGIDTQYF. The CDR3 DNA is TGTGCCAGCAGCTTAGTTCTAGCAGGCGGGATAGATACGCAGTATTTT.

This clone showed up just once. J is TRBJ2-7 and V is TRBV30; 10 bases fit TRBD2. V was clipped by 2 bases and J by 0 bases; unmatched bases: 13. The germline CDR1 and CDR2 sequences are GTSNPN and SVGIG (reference sequence). The CDR3 runs to 18 residues. The CDR3 bases are TGTGCCTGGAGTCTTCAGGGGTTAGCGGGGGGCTTCTCCTACGAGCAGTACTTC. Translated, it gives CAWSLQGLAGGFSYEQYF. The full variable domain, rest sourced from reference TRBV30 and TRBJ2-7, is SQTIHQWPATLVQPVGSPLSLECTVEGTSNPNLYWYRQAAGRGLQLLFYSVGIGQISSEVPQNLSASRPQDRQFILSSKKLLLSDSGFYLCAWSLQGLAGGFSYEQYFGPGTRLTVT.

The CDR3 sequence is CASSSTDRVMYF. CDR3 sequence (DNA): TGTGCCAGCAGCTCCACGGACAGGGTGATGTACTTC. The chain employs TRBV7-3 and TRBJ2-7; 8 nucleotides match TRBD1. Trimming took 4 bases from V and 12 from J; bases not matched to a gene: 8. The CDR3 consists of 12 residues. Germline V CDR1 and CDR2: SGHTA, FQGTGA.

This rearrangement joins TRBV6-1 to TRBJ2-5; the D gene is possibly TRBD1 (5 bases). With the DNA end fitting TRBJ2-7 better, the J assignment may be wrong. This CDR3 spans 14 amino acids. Germline CDR1 and CDR2: MNHNS and SASEGT. The DNA of the CDR3 is TGTGCCAGCAGTGTTAGTGGACAAATCTACGAGCAGTACTTC. Residues: CASSVSGQIYEQYF.

This rearrangement joins TRBV10-2 to TRBJ2-7; 11 positions agree with TRBD2. The CDR3 loop spans 16 amino acids. The junction had 3 bases not matched to a gene; V was cut back by 0 bases and J by 2 bases. The germline gives CDR1 WSHSY, CDR2 SAAADI. CDR3 amino acids: CASSESLAGGTYEQYF. In nucleotides, the CDR3 is TGCGCCAGCAGTGAGTCTCTAGCGGGGGGCACCTACGAGCAGTACTTC.

The chain joins TRBV7-2 to TRBJ2-5; tentative D call: TRBD1 (5 bases). This CDR3 has 13 amino acids. The V end was cut by 5 bases, the J end by 2 bases, with 9 bases between. Germline CDR1 and CDR2: SGHTA and FQGNSA. The CDR3 reads CASSTRQQETQYF. In DNA, the CDR3 is TGTGCCAGCAGCACCAGACAGCAAGAGACCCAGTACTTC.

This chain joins TRBV18 and TRBJ1-5; D gene uncertain. This CDR3 comprises 14 residues. Per the germline V gene, CDR1 is KGHSH and CDR2 is LQKENI. Between the trimmed V and J ends, which lost 1 base and 5 bases, there was a span of 9 bases. The CDR3: CASSPQSSYQPQHF. The CDR3 DNA is TGTGCCAGCTCACCACAGTCCAGTTATCAGCCCCAGCATTTT.

This chain uses TRBV28 with TRBJ1-5; a weak D match, TRBD1 (6 bases). The CDR3 runs to 15 residues. With 5 bases removed from V and 4 bases from J, the gap between germline ends came to 15 bases. The germline V gene encodes CDR1 MDHEN and CDR2 SYDVKM. CDR3 bases: TGTGCCAGCAGTGCCACAGGGACGGCAAATCAGCCCCAGCATTTT. It encodes CASSATGTANQPQHF.

The V and J genes are TRBV7-3 and TRBJ1-1; weak D call: TRBD1 (5 bases). The germline V gene has CDR1 SGHTA and CDR2 FQGTGA. Trimming shortened V by 3 bases and J by 3 bases, and 11 bases separated the two germline ends. This CDR3 comprises 14 residues. CDR3 bases: TGTGCCAGCAGCTTTCAGGGTCCGGACACTGAAGCTTTCTTT. It is translated as CASSFQGPDTEAFF.

The count of this clone is one. The chain carries TRBV5-1 and TRBJ2-2; TRBD1 is a possible D gene (6 bases). V lost 0 bases and J lost 1, with 7 bases in between. CDR3 length: 15 residues. Per germline, CDR1 SGHRS and CDR2 YFSETQ. The CDR3 coding sequence is TGCGCCAGCAGCTTGGCAGGGGTGAACACCGGGGAGCTGTTTTTT. Protein product: CASSLAGVNTGELFF.

V and J are TRBV19 and TRBJ1-5, with 8 positions matching TRBD1. Trimming removed 6 bases from V and 3 bases from J; junction bases left unmatched: 7. Per the germline V gene, CDR1 is LNHDA and CDR2 is SQIVND (reference sequence). The CDR3 contains 15 residues. The CDR3 coding sequence is TGTGCCAGTAGAGAAGGACAGGGCCTCAATCAGCCCCAGCATTTT. It is translated as CASREGQGLNQPQHF.

The chain uses TRBV25-1 and TRBJ2-5; no clear D gene. The germline V gene encodes CDR1 MGHDK and CDR2 SYGVNS. The length of the CDR3 is 14 residues. Deletions cut 3 bases from V and 2 bases from J, with 10 bases between. CDR3 in amino acids: CASSDFDGQETQYF. In nucleotides, the CDR3 is TGTGCCAGCAGTGACTTCGACGGGCAAGAGACCCAGTACTTC.

V is TRBV27 and J is TRBJ2-2; 7 bases are shared with TRBD1. V was clipped by 4 bases and J by 4 bases; unmatched bases: 0. The CDR3 consists of 13 residues. Germline CDR1 and CDR2: MNHEY and SMNVEV (reference sequence). CDR3 sequence (DNA): TGTGCCAGCAGTTACAGGGGCACCGGGGAGCTGTTTTTT. This encodes CASSYRGTGELFF.

The V and J genes are TRBV28 and TRBJ2-5; D gene uncertain. The CDR3 is 16 residues long. Trimming shortened V by 6 bases and J by 4 bases, and 21 bases separated the two germline ends. Per the germline V gene, CDR1 is MDHEN and CDR2 is SYDVKM. CDR3 amino acids: CASSPTRTLRGETQYF. CDR3 sequence (DNA): TGTGCCAGCAGCCCCACTCGTACACTTCGAGGAGAGACCCAGTACTTC. Full variable domain (rest looked up from reference TRBV28 and TRBJ2-5): DVKVTQSSRYLVKRTGEKVFLECVQDMDHENMFWYRQDPGLGLRLIYFSYDVKMKEKGDIPEGYSVSREKKERFSLILESASTNQTSMYLCASSPTRTLRGETQYFGPGTRLLVL.

This clone was seen a few times. The J gene is TRBJ2-5, the V gene TRBV29-1; TRBD2 matches at 10 bases. This CDR3 is built from 16 residues. CDR1 and CDR2 (germline): SQVTM, ANQGSEA. V lost 4 bases, J lost 4 bases, and 12 bases stayed unmatched. CDR3 nucleotide sequence: TGCAGCGTTGGAGTAGCGGGGGGATTTACCGGAGAGACCCAGTACTTC. Translating it yields CSVGVAGGFTGETQYF. The full variable domain, with the rest looked up from reference TRBV29-1 and TRBJ2-5, is SAVISQKPSRDICQRGTSLTIQCQVDSQVTMMFWYRQQPGQSLTLIATANQGSEATYESGFVIDKFPISRPNLTFSTLTVSNMSPEDSSIYLCSVGVAGGFTGETQYFGPGTRLLVL.

This clone was detected only a few times. V gene TRBV5-1 combines with J gene TRBJ2-3, with TRBD2 identical over 10 bases. The V and J ends lost 2 bases and 2 bases, in that order; junction bases with no gene match: 8. Germline loops: CDR1 SGHRS, CDR2 YFSETQ. The CDR3 length is 17 residues. The CDR3 here is CASSFGLAGATTDTQYF. The DNA of the CDR3 is TGCGCCAGCAGCTTCGGGCTAGCGGGGGCCACCACAGATACGCAGTATTTT.

The chain has TRBV19 and TRBJ1-5, with 8 bases identical to TRBD1. V shed 6 bases, J shed 7 bases, and the junction held 8 bases outside the gene matches. Germline V gene data show CDR1 as LNHDA and CDR2 as SQIVND (reference sequence). This CDR3 spans 14 amino acids. The CDR3 loop reads CASRPGTGYQPQHF. In DNA form, the CDR3 reads TGTGCCAGTAGGCCCGGGACAGGTTACCAGCCCCAGCATTTT.

The V gene is TRBV6-5, the J gene TRBJ2-2; tentative D call: TRBD2 (5 bases). The CDR3 sequence is 15 residues long. Germline loops: CDR1 MNHEY, CDR2 SVGAGI. Trimming took 4 bases from V and 1 from J, leaving 10 bases between them. CDR3 nucleotide sequence: TGTGCCAGCAGTTGGGCACGGGGGAACACCGGGGAGCTGTTTTTT. It translates to CASSWARGNTGELFF.

The genes are TRBV30 and TRBJ1-1, with D tentatively TRBD1 (6 bases). The CDR3 totals 11 residues. Trimming pared 4 bases from V and 5 bases from J, leaving 8 bases between. Germline V gene data show CDR1 as GTSNPN and CDR2 as SVGIG (reference sequence). CDR3 sequence: CAWKGETEAFF. CDR3 coding DNA: TGTGCCTGGAAGGGGGAGACTGAAGCTTTCTTT.

V gene TRBV6-6 combines with J gene TRBJ2-3, with 10 bases lining up with TRBD2. CDR1 is MNHNY and CDR2 is SVGAGI in the germline V gene (reference sequence). V was pared by 1 base and J by 2 bases, with 3 bases of the junction left unmatched. CDR3 length: 16 amino acids. The CDR3 loop reads CASSYWTSGYTDTQYF. DNA of the CDR3: TGTGCCAGCAGTTACTGGACTAGCGGTTACACAGATACGCAGTATTTT.

This clone appeared a few times. V gene TRBV5-6 combines with J gene TRBJ2-4, with a tentative D call TRBD2 (6 bases). The V and J ends lost 4 bases and 2 bases respectively, with 13 bases between them. Looked up from germline, CDR1 is SGHDT and CDR2 is YYEEEE. This CDR3 is built from 15 residues. CDR3 sequence: CASSPLGGPKNIQYF. For the CDR3, the DNA is TGTGCCAGCAGCCCCCTCGGGGGTCCCAAAAACATTCAGTACTTC.

V gene TRBV7-3 combines with J gene TRBJ2-1, with 9 positions matching TRBD1. Trimming took 4 bases from V and 5 from J; bases not matched to a gene: 15. The CDR3 contains 18 residues. Germline CDR1 is SGHTA and CDR2 is FQGTGA. CDR3 residues: CASSSRPSGQGSHNEQFF. The DNA of the CDR3 is TGTGCCAGCAGCTCCCGACCTTCCGGACAGGGGAGCCACAATGAGCAGTTCTTC. Full variable domain (outside the CDR3, taken from reference TRBV7-3 and TRBJ2-1): GAGVSQTPSNKVTEKGKYVELRCDPISGHTALYWYRQSLGQGPEFLIYFQGTGAADDSGLPNDRFFAVRPEGSVSTLKIQRTERGDSAVYLCASSSRPSGQGSHNEQFFGPGTRLTVL.

Only a few counts were recorded for this clone. This rearrangement joins TRBV9 to TRBJ2-1, with 12 bases that match TRBD2. Germline CDR1 SGDLS, CDR2 YYNGEE. J was trimmed by 1 base and V by 1 base; bases with no gene match: 12. The CDR3 covers 20 residues. In DNA form, the CDR3 reads TGTGCCAGCAGCGTAACAGGGCTAGCGGGGGGGCTGGGGTCCTACAATGAGCAGTTCTTC. Translation gives CASSVTGLAGGLGSYNEQFF.

This chain connects TRBV7-9 to TRBJ1-5, with a weak D call TRBD1 (5 bases). Germline values: CDR1 SEHNR, CDR2 FQNEAQ (reference sequence). The CDR3 has 14 residues. V shed 4 bases and J shed 3 bases, with 10 bases lying between them. In nucleotides, the CDR3 is TGTGCCAGCAGCTCACAGGCGTTCAATCAGCCCCAGCATTTT. Translated: CASSSQAFNQPQHF. The variable domain in full, completed from reference TRBV7-9 and TRBJ1-5, reads DTGVSQNPRHKITKRGQNVTFRCDPISEHNRLYWYRQTLGQGPEFLTYFQNEAQLEKSRLLSDRFSAERPKGSFSTLEIQRTEQGDSAMYLCASSSQAFNQPQHFGDGTRLSIL.

In this sample, this clone turned up a few times. The chain carries TRBV7-9 and TRBJ1-1, with 9 bases matching TRBD1. V was clipped by 2 bases and J by 4 bases; unmatched bases: 2. The germline V gene has CDR1 SEHNR and CDR2 FQNEAQ (reference sequence). This CDR3 contains 14 residues. In DNA form, the CDR3 reads TGTGCCAGCAGCTTAAGGACAGGGGCCACTGAAGCTTTCTTT. Residues: CASSLRTGATEAFF.

As regards this clone: The junction departs from germline at one end; a sequencing error may be responsible. The chain couples TRBV5-1 to TRBJ2-5; 7 bases map to TRBD1. CDR3 length: 15 residues. Germline loops: CDR1 SGHRS, CDR2 YFSETQ. The CDR3 protein is CASSLGQQNQETQYF. CDR3 nucleotide sequence: TGCGCCAGCAGTTTGGGACAGCAGAACCAAGAGACCCAGTACTTC.

This chain connects TRBV5-1 to TRBJ1-2, with D possibly TRBD1 on 6 matching bases. With 0 bases removed from V and 4 bases from J, the gap between germline ends came to 13 bases. Germline-derived CDR1 and CDR2 are SGHRS and YFSETQ. CDR3 length: 15 amino acids. The CDR3 loop is CASSLAQTGSYGYTF. As DNA, the CDR3 is TGCGCCAGCAGCTTGGCCCAGACAGGCAGCTATGGCTACACCTTC.